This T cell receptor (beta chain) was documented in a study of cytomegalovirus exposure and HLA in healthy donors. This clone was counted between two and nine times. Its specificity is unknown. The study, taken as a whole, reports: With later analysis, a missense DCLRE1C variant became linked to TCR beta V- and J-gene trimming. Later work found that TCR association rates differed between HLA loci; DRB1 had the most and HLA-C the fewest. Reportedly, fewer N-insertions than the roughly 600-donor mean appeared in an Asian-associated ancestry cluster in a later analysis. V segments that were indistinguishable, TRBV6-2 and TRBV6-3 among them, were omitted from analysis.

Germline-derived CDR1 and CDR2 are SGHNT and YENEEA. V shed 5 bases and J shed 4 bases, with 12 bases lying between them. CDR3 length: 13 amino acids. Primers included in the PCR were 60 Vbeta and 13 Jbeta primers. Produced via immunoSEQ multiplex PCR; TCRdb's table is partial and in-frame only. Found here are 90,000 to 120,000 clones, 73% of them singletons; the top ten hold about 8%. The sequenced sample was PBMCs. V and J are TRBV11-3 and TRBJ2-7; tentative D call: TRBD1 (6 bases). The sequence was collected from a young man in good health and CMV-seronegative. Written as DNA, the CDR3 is TGTGCCAGCAGCCCAGCCCAGGGGTACGAGCAGTACTTC. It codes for CASSPAQGYEQYF.